This is a list of T cell receptor beta chains from one sample in a study of T cell responses to AZD1222 COVID-19 vaccine. Measured with immunoSEQ multiplex PCR; TCRdb has only the in-frame clones, and not every one. The sample has more than 150,000 clones, about 90% seen once. This sample comprised peripheral blood, obtained 28 days after the second AZD1222 dose. The source is an adult who received the AZD1222 COVID-19 vaccine. Both conserved end residues are part of each CDR3.

V	J	length	CDR3
TRBV4-1	TRBJ2-1	16	CASSPVAVRSYNEQFF
TRBV27	TRBJ1-1	12	CASSGGNTEAFF
TRBV5-8	TRBJ1-1	11	CASSLGGRAFF
TRBV25-1	TRBJ2-3	13	CASKVPSTDTQYF
TRBV5-4	TRBJ2-1	15	CASSKDRVGGNEQFF
TRBV30	TRBJ1-2	14	CAWSTGGGSYGYTF
TRBV27	TRBJ1-4	13	CASSLATNEKLFF
TRBV7-2	TRBJ1-1	15	CASSLGQGRVTEAFF
TRBV30	TRBJ1-2	12	CAWSVGPPGYTF
TRBV5-5	TRBJ2-7	16	CASSFSPTRAGYEQYF
TRBV11-2	TRBJ2-5	17	CASSPRWLAGERETQYF
TRBV19	TRBJ1-6	15	CASSTSAGPNSPLHF
TRBV10-1	TRBJ1-1	13	CASSDRGETEAFF
TRBV13	TRBJ1-2	14	CASSLGGANYGYTF
TRBV11-2	TRBJ2-7	12	CASNRMGNEQYF
TRBV6-2/TRBV6-3	TRBJ2-1	15	CASSKQGSRDNEQFF
TRBV4-3	TRBJ1-1	15	CASSQTPGVGTEAFF
TRBV15	TRBJ1-2	15	CATSPRGQMNYGYTF
TRBV10-2	TRBJ2-3	14	CASGLAGNGDTQYF
TRBV7-2	TRBJ1-2	14	CASSLQGAFYGYTF
TRBV5-1	TRBJ2-5	13	CASQNLGAETQYF
TRBV5-6	TRBJ1-2	14	CASSLGRGQDGYTF
TRBV12-3/TRBV12-4	TRBJ2-5	13	CASSLARSKTQYF
TRBV3-1/TRBV3-2	TRBJ2-3	15	CASSHLLAGSNTQYF
TRBV7-3	TRBJ2-5	16	CASSSGTSGSQETQYF
TRBV7-2	TRBJ2-1	15	CASSLVAGGFNEQFF
TRBV11-3	TRBJ2-3	15	CASSSIQGGTDTQYF
TRBV5-8	TRBJ1-2	15	CASSFGREVYYGYTF
TRBV10-3	TRBJ1-2	14	CAISSDRGFDGYTF
TRBV4-1	TRBJ1-2	15	CASSQERGLPYGYTF
TRBV27	TRBJ1-5	15	CASSPGTGGSQPQHF
TRBV29-1	TRBJ2-1	13	CSPSSGTANEQFF
TRBV20-1	TRBJ1-1	11	CSAEGNTEAFF
TRBV7-9	TRBJ1-2	16	CASSLPGTGDSYGYTF
TRBV6-2/TRBV6-3	TRBJ2-7	17	CASSRTDPNRFSYEQYF
TRBV15	TRBJ1-2	16	CATSRGEKAPNYGYTF
TRBV27	TRBJ2-1	14	CASSDGVAYNEQFF
TRBV4-2	TRBJ2-3	20	CASSQGLAGGIRSSTDTQYF
TRBV5-4	TRBJ1-1	15	CASSTLDNPGAEAFF
TRBV19	TRBJ1-6	13	CASARDTDSPLHF
TRBV6-1	TRBJ2-3	15	CASSELAGDTDTQYF
TRBV5-1	TRBJ2-1	13	CASSWAGPSEQFF
TRBV7-8	TRBJ1-5	14	CASSLAKGYQPQHF
TRBV5-1	TRBJ2-5	16	CASSPLQGRSGETQYF
TRBV7-8	TRBJ2-5	16	CASSEAGTSGRGTQYF
TRBV10-3	TRBJ2-5	13	CAISGTNQETQYF
TRBV6-1	TRBJ1-5	16	CASSEGTGERNQPQHF
TRBV6-2/TRBV6-3	TRBJ1-1	16	CASSYPGQETVSEAFF
TRBV2	TRBJ2-1	14	CASRTSGGAYEQFF
TRBV10-3	TRBJ1-2	13	CAISDPRGRGYTF
TRBV28	TRBJ1-2	15	CASSLGQGRSYGYTF
TRBV4-1	TRBJ1-1	14	CASSSQGGNTEAFF
TRBV20-1	TRBJ1-6	13	CSASRGAANPLHF
TRBV28	TRBJ1-4	14	CASSLEGLNEKLFF
TRBV5-4	TRBJ1-1	16	CASSPPEGRQNTEAFF